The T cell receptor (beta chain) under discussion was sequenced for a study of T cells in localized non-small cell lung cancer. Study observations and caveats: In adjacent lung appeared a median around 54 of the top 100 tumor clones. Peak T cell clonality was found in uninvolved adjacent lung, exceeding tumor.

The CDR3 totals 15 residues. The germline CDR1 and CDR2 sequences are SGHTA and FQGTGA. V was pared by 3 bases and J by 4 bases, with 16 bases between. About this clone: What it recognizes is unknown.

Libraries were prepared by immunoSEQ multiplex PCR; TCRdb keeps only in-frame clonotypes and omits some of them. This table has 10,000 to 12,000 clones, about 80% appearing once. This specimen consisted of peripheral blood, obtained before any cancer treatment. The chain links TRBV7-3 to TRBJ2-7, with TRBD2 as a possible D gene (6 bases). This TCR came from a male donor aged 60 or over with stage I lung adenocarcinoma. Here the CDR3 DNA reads TGTGCCAGCAGCTTTACCGGGACTCCAACATACGAGCAGTACTTC. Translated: CASSFTGTPTYEQYF. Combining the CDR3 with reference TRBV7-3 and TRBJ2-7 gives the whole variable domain GAGVSQTPSNKVTEKGKYVELRCDPISGHTALYWYRQSLGQGPEFLIYFQGTGAADDSGLPNDRFFAVRPEGSVSTLKIQRTERGDSAVYLCASSFTGTPTYEQYFGPGTRLTVT.